The next 27 T cell receptor beta chains were all read from a single sample in a study of T cell responses to AZD1222 COVID-19 vaccine. Generated by immunoSEQ multiplex PCR, the TCRdb table keeps only in-frame clones and is missing some. The sample carries around 140,000 clones, over 75% recorded once. The input for sequencing was peripheral blood, taken on day 0 of AZD1222 vaccination. The receptor set was obtained from an adult in good health.

This chain joins TRBV7-8 and TRBJ1-6, with D tentatively TRBD1 (5 bases). The germline V and J ends were trimmed by 4 bases and 12 bases, with 19 bases remaining between them. The CDR3 extends over 15 amino acids. CDR1 SGHVS and CDR2 FQNEAQ come from the germline V gene. As DNA, the CDR3 is TGTGCCAGCAGCTCCCTCGGGGGGGAAGGGGAACCCCTCCACTTT. Translation gives CASSSLGGEGEPLHF.

The chain has TRBV6-2 or TRBV6-3 and TRBJ2-6; D ambiguous. With 2 bases removed from V and 2 bases from J, the gap between germline ends came to 13 bases. CDR1 is MNHEY, CDR2 SVGEGT, per germline. This CDR3 region has 17 residues. The CDR3 region is CASSYPDKATGANVLTF. The CDR3 DNA reads TGTGCCAGCAGTTACCCCGATAAGGCGACTGGGGCCAACGTCCTGACTTTC.

There are a few counts of this clone. This chain joins TRBV5-6 and TRBJ1-2; D uncertain. CDR1 is SGHDT, CDR2 YYEEEE, per germline. The CDR3 length is 12 residues. V lost 0 bases and J lost 4, with 4 bases in between. In nucleotides, the CDR3 is TGTGCCAGCAGCTTGGAGACCTATGGCTACACCTTC. Amino acid sequence: CASSLETYGYTF.

This rearrangement joins TRBV6-2 or TRBV6-3 to TRBJ2-3; 11 nucleotides align to TRBD1. J was trimmed by 14 bases and V by 5 bases; bases with no gene match: 3. The CDR3 sequence is 11 residues long. CDR1 is MNHEY, CDR2 SVGEGT, per germline. The CDR3 sequence is CASSHGTGGYF. The CDR3 DNA follows: TGTGCCAGCAGTCACGGGACAGGGGGGTATTTT.

The V gene is TRBV6-2 or TRBV6-3, the J gene TRBJ1-5; weak D call: TRBD1 (5 bases). The CDR3 has 14 residues. V was shortened by 3 bases and J by 3 bases, with 9 bases between the two germline ends. Germline loops: CDR1 MNHEY, CDR2 SVGEGT. The CDR3 sequence is CASSYIQDNQPQHF. The CDR3 nucleotides are TGTGCCAGCAGTTATATACAGGACAATCAGCCCCAGCATTTT.

The chain combines TRBV28 with TRBJ1-2; no firm D call. Germline V gene data show CDR1 as MDHEN and CDR2 as SYDVKM. The CDR3 covers 11 residues. Trimming took 6 bases from V and 4 from J, leaving 6 bases between them. DNA for the CDR3: TGTGCCAGCAGACGTCGCTATGGCTACACCTTC. Translating it yields CASRRRYGYTF.

The V and J genes are TRBV4-2 and TRBJ1-4, with 9 bases lining up with TRBD1. Germline V gene lookup returns CDR1 LGHNA and CDR2 YNFKEQ. The ends lost 0 bases at V and 7 bases at J; junction bases unmatched: 6. This CDR3 has 16 residues. CDR3 amino acids: CASSQDMTGGSEKLFF. For the CDR3, the DNA is TGTGCCAGCAGCCAAGATATGACAGGGGGTAGTGAAAAACTGTTTTTT.

This clone was recorded a few times. The chain employs TRBV28 and TRBJ1-5, with D uncertain. Trimming stripped 1 base from V and 7 bases from J, with 14 bases between. This CDR3 region has 15 residues. Germline loops: CDR1 MDHEN, CDR2 SYDVKM. CDR3 amino acids: CASSLFRATPQPQHF. DNA for the CDR3: TGTGCCAGCAGTTTATTTCGAGCAACGCCCCAGCCCCAGCATTTT.

A word on this clone: At the DNA level, this CDR3 is encoded by other sequences in the same sample as well. The chain links TRBV5-1 to TRBJ2-7, with TRBD1 matching over 9 bases. CDR3 length equals 13 residues. Germline V gene lookup returns CDR1 SGHRS and CDR2 YFSETQ. After removal of 0 bases from V and 7 bases from J, the junction contained 2 bases not matched to a gene. The CDR3 spells CASSLDRGLEQYF. The DNA of the CDR3 is TGCGCCAGCAGCTTGGACAGGGGGCTTGAGCAGTACTTC.

To note about this clone: An end of the junction differs from the germline gene, which may be a read error. This chain joins TRBV7-9 and TRBJ2-5; D gene uncertain. Germline CDR1 and CDR2: SEHNR and FQNEAQ (reference sequence). The CDR3 consists of 13 residues. This CDR3 is CASTLYTDGTQYF. CDR3 nucleotide sequence: TGTGCCAGCACCTTATATACCGATGGGACCCAGTACTTC.

The chain carries TRBV7-3 and TRBJ1-6, with D perhaps matching TRBD1 (6 bases). Germline assignment: CDR1 SGHTA and CDR2 FQGTGA. The V end was cut by 4 bases, the J end by 9 bases, with 10 bases between. The CDR3 covers 13 residues. The CDR3 DNA is TGTGCCAGCAGCTACAGGGAGGGTTCACCCCTCCACTTT. It codes for CASSYREGSPLHF.

The rearrangement links TRBV11-3 to TRBJ2-1; D is possibly TRBD1 (5 bases). V lost 2 bases and J lost 7, with 12 bases in between. CDR3 length: 14 amino acids. From germline, CDR1 is SGHNT and CDR2 YENEEA. The CDR3 reads CASSLQGGSNEQFF. CDR3 sequence (DNA): TGTGCCAGCAGCTTACAGGGTGGCTCGAATGAGCAGTTCTTC. Full variable domain (rest looked up from reference TRBV11-3 and TRBJ2-1): EAGVVQSPRYKIIEKKQPVAFWCNPISGHNTLYWYLQNLGQGPELLIRYENEEAVDDSQLPKDRFSAERLKGVDSTLKIQPAELGDSAVYLCASSLQGGSNEQFFGPGTRLTVL.

The chain has TRBV5-1 and TRBJ2-5; D tentatively reads TRBD1 or TRBD2 (5 bases each). V dropped 4 bases and J dropped 1 base, with 11 bases sitting between them. The CDR3 runs 14 residues. Per germline, CDR1 SGHRS and CDR2 YFSETQ. CDR3: CASSGAGTQETQYF. CDR3 sequence (DNA): TGCGCCAGCAGCGGAGCCGGGACCCAAGAGACCCAGTACTTC.

J is TRBJ2-7 and V is TRBV6-5; weak D call: TRBD1 (5 bases). Germline V gives CDR1 MNHEY, CDR2 SVGAGI. CDR3 length: 15 amino acids. Trimming cost V 5 bases and J 1 base, with 15 bases left between them. CDR3 protein: CASSQSNRGSYEQYF. In nucleotides, the CDR3 is TGTGCCAGCAGTCAATCAAATAGGGGATCCTACGAGCAGTACTTC.

The chain uses TRBV5-6 and TRBJ2-3; D possibly corresponds to TRBD2 (6 bases). The CDR3 loop spans 17 amino acids. CDR1 is SGHDT and CDR2 is YYEEEE in the germline V gene. Trimming shortened V by 4 bases and J by 3 bases, and 21 bases separated the two germline ends. The CDR3 loop is CASSPLRTRGLTDTQYF. The CDR3 coding sequence is TGTGCCAGCAGCCCACTCCGGACAAGGGGACTTACAGATACGCAGTATTTT.

CDR3 amino acids: CASSVGTQNTGELFF. The DNA of the CDR3 is TGTGCCAGCAGCGTCGGGACCCAGAACACCGGGGAGCTGTTTTTT. The chain uses TRBV9 and TRBJ2-2; D possibly matches TRBD1 or TRBD2 (5 bases each). Germline V gives CDR1 SGDLS, CDR2 YYNGEE. The V end lost 2 bases, the J end lost 1 base, and 9 bases lay between the germline ends. This CDR3 spans 15 amino acids.

V is TRBV19 and J is TRBJ2-7; 8 bases line up with TRBD1. This CDR3 spans 14 amino acids. The V and J ends lost 7 bases and 7 bases, in that order; junction bases with no gene match: 12. Germline CDR1 is LNHDA and CDR2 is SQIVND (reference sequence). The CDR3 DNA sequence: TGTGCCAGTATGGCCCCGGGACAGGTGTATGAGCAGTACTTC. This gives the protein CASMAPGQVYEQYF.

This chain joins TRBV28 and TRBJ2-1; no definite D call. CDR1 is MDHEN, CDR2 SYDVKM, per germline. The V end lost 2 bases, the J end lost 2 bases, and 7 bases lay between the germline ends. CDR3 length: 14 residues. In DNA, the CDR3 is TGTGCCAGCAGTTTAGGGTTAGCCTACAATGAGCAGTTCTTC. Translating gives CASSLGLAYNEQFF.

The genes are TRBV30 and TRBJ1-1; no clear D gene. The CDR3 is made up of 13 amino acids. V lost 0 bases to trimming and J lost 2 bases, with 7 bases between them. Germline-derived CDR1 and CDR2 are GTSNPN and SVGIG (reference sequence). The CDR3 DNA reads TGTGCCTGGAGTGTACTGGTAAACACTGAAGCTTTCTTT. Protein: CAWSVLVNTEAFF.

The rearrangement uses TRBV29-1 and TRBJ1-2, with 7 nucleotides matching TRBD1. V dropped 0 bases and J dropped 5; count of bases not matched to a gene: 15. The germline CDR1 and CDR2 sequences are SQVTM and ANQGSEA. The CDR3 extends over 17 amino acids. The CDR3 here is CSVEDTLPGQISYGYTF. DNA of the CDR3: TGCAGCGTTGAAGACACCTTACCGGGACAGATATCTTATGGCTACACCTTC.

This clone was counted only a few times. The chain couples TRBV23-1 to TRBJ2-7; the match to TRBD1 covers 8 bases. TRBV23-1 is annotated as an ORF whose role is uncertain. The V segment lost 3 bases and the J segment 5 bases; nucleotides outside the gene matches: 18. The CDR3 length is 18 residues. The CDR3 region is CASSHSDRVSSPRDEQYF. The CDR3 DNA is TGCGCCAGCAGTCACTCGGACAGGGTCTCGTCTCCGCGGGACGAGCAGTACTTC.

Only one count was recorded for this clone. This chain joins TRBV27 and TRBJ1-4; 9 bases fit TRBD1. The CDR3 length is 13 residues. Per germline, CDR1 MNHEY and CDR2 SMNVEV (reference sequence). Trimming removed 10 bases from V and 4 bases from J; junction bases left unmatched: 4. This CDR3 reads CATRQGVNEKLFF. CDR3 DNA: TGTGCCACCAGACAGGGGGTTAATGAAAAACTGTTTTTT.

The gene calls are TRBV12-3 or TRBV12-4 and TRBJ1-1; D gene unclear. The CDR3 sequence is 13 residues long. Trimming shortened V by 5 bases and J by 0 bases, and 7 bases separated the two germline ends. The CDR3 loop is CASSRRMNTEAFF. CDR3 bases: TGTGCCAGCAGTCGCAGAATGAACACTGAAGCTTTCTTT.

This clone was seen a handful of times. This sequence joins TRBV6-2 or TRBV6-3 and TRBJ2-7; unclear D gene. Germline V gene sequence: CDR1 MNHEY, CDR2 SVGEGT. V lost 4 bases and J lost 0, with 4 bases in between. CDR3 length: 12 amino acids. This CDR3 is CASSSHSYEQYF. The CDR3 DNA is TGTGCCAGCAGTTCCCACTCCTACGAGCAGTACTTC.

The gene calls are TRBV7-3 and TRBJ2-3; 14 bases line up with TRBD2. Looked up from germline, CDR1 is SGHTA and CDR2 is FQGTGA. V trimming: 5 bases; J trimming: 8 bases; junction bases outside the gene matches: 6. This CDR3 region has 15 residues. Written as DNA, the CDR3 is TGTGCCAGCAGCCGGACTAGCGGGGGGTCCGGTACGCAGTATTTT. Amino acids: CASSRTSGGSGTQYF.

The rearrangement joins TRBV10-1 to TRBJ2-3, with D perhaps matching TRBD1 or TRBD2 (6 bases each). This CDR3 is built from 15 residues. CDR1 is WNHNN, CDR2 SYGVQD, per germline (reference sequence). The ends were cut back, 6 bases at V and 1 base at J, with 14 bases in the middle. The CDR3 region is CASSPAGGGTDTQYF. The CDR3, as DNA: TGCGCCAGCAGCCCCGCCGGGGGCGGCACAGATACGCAGTATTTT.

The chain links TRBV2 to TRBJ1-2, with 7 bases lining up with TRBD1. Germline assignment: CDR1 SNHLY and CDR2 FYNNEI. V dropped 5 bases and J dropped 8; count of bases not matched to a gene: 11. The CDR3 has 14 amino acids. CDR3 loop: CASSRQQGLEGYTF. The CDR3 nucleotides are TGTGCCAGCAGTCGCCAACAGGGGTTGGAAGGCTACACCTTC.